The next 21 T cell receptor beta chains were all read from a single sample in a study of blood T cell repertoires in COVID-19. TCRdb keeps only in-frame clones here, not all; method: immunoSEQ multiplex PCR. The table has approximately 100,000 clones, more than 75% seen once. Sequencing was done on a sample of peripheral blood. These receptors came from a human donor in a cohort sampled during active COVID-19.

V is TRBV28 and J is TRBJ1-2, with D possibly being TRBD1 (6 bases). The CDR3 runs 13 residues. The V end lost 8 bases, the J end lost 4 bases, and 14 bases lay between the germline ends. Germline loops: CDR1 MDHEN, CDR2 SYDVKM. This chain's CDR3 is CASRIQGIYGYTF. CDR3 nucleotides: TGTGCCAGCCGGATACAGGGTATCTATGGCTACACCTTC.

The chain employs TRBV3-1 (or the pseudogene TRBV3-2) and TRBJ2-7; 9 bases align to TRBD2. In germline, CDR1 is LGHDT, CDR2 YNNKEL (reference sequence). CDR3 length: 14 amino acids. V lost 3 bases to trimming and J lost 4 bases; unmatched junction nucleotides: 4. DNA for the CDR3: TGTGCCAGCAGCCATAGCGGGAGAGGATACGAGCAGTACTTC. It yields the protein CASSHSGRGYEQYF.

This chain connects TRBV7-9 to TRBJ1-2; D unclear. V lost 1 base and J 0 bases, leaving 12 bases between the germline ends. This CDR3 region has 16 residues. Germline values: CDR1 SEHNR, CDR2 FQNEAQ (reference sequence). CDR3 nucleotides: TGTGCCAGCAGCTTAGTGGAGGTGACCTCTAACTATGGCTACACCTTC. Its protein is CASSLVEVTSNYGYTF.

This chain links TRBV28 with TRBJ2-1, with a tentative D call TRBD2 (7 bases). CDR3 length: 15 residues. CDR1 MDHEN and CDR2 SYDVKM come from the germline V gene. The V gene lost 6 bases and the J gene lost 4 bases, with 16 bases spanning the gap. CDR3 sequence reads: CASSPSGDKYNEQFF. DNA of the CDR3: TGTGCCAGCAGCCCGAGCGGGGACAAATACAATGAGCAGTTCTTC.

This clone showed up just a few times. This chain connects TRBV4-1 to TRBJ2-7; 8 nucleotides match TRBD1. The CDR3 has 15 residues. Germline V lookup: CDR1 MGHRA, CDR2 YSYEKL. The junction had 4 bases not matched to a gene; V was cut back by 1 base and J by 2 bases. The CDR3 spells CASSQGQGTTYEQYF. The DNA of the CDR3 is TGCGCCAGCAGCCAAGGACAGGGGACAACCTACGAGCAGTACTTC.

The rearrangement joins TRBV7-9 to TRBJ2-5, with D perhaps matching TRBD2 (7 bases). The germline CDR1 and CDR2 sequences are SEHNR and FQNEAQ (reference sequence). The CDR3 loop spans 17 amino acids. V was shortened by 5 bases and J by 4 bases, with 23 bases between the two germline ends. CDR3: CASSPGGGLGYGETQYF. For the CDR3, the DNA is TGTGCCAGCAGCCCGGGGGGCGGACTAGGGTACGGAGAGACCCAGTACTTC.

Of note for this clone: The sample contains more than one DNA sequence encoding this CDR3. The CDR3 nucleotides read TGTGCCAGCAGCTTAGGCCTACCAAGCACAGATACGCAGTATTTT. Translating it yields CASSLGLPSTDTQYF. This chain uses TRBV7-9 with TRBJ2-3; D is unclear. Germline V gene data show CDR1 as SEHNR and CDR2 as FQNEAQ (reference sequence). CDR3 length: 15 amino acids. V was shortened by 1 base and J by 0 bases, with 8 bases between the two germline ends.

In DNA, the CDR3 is TGTGCCAGCAGCCCAGGGGGTCTTAGTGCCGGGGAGCTGTTTTTT. It encodes CASSPGGLSAGELFF. The V call is TRBV5-4, the J call TRBJ2-2, with 7 bases aligning to TRBD1. The CDR3 loop spans 15 amino acids. Per the germline V gene, CDR1 is SGHNT and CDR2 is YYREEE (reference sequence). J lost 6 bases, V lost 4 bases, and 9 bases had no gene match.

This chain joins TRBV10-3 and TRBJ1-3; 7 nucleotides align to TRBD1. The CDR3 sequence is 16 residues long. The trim removed 5 bases at V and 2 bases at J, leaving 9 bases unmatched. Germline loops: CDR1 ENHRY, CDR2 SYGVKD. The CDR3 loop reads CAISRQGSGAGNTIYF. CDR3 nucleotides: TGTGCCATCAGTCGACAGGGTTCGGGAGCTGGAAACACCATATATTTT.

This chain links TRBV7-9 with TRBJ2-7; D is perhaps TRBD2 (5 bases). This CDR3 has 15 residues. V shed 6 bases and J shed 1 base, with 16 bases lying between them. The V gene's germline CDR1 is SEHNR and CDR2 FQNEAQ (reference sequence). CDR3 coding DNA: TGTGCCAGCAGTCACAAAGGACTGCGTTCCTACGAGCAGTACTTC. This translates into CASSHKGLRSYEQYF.

The chain is built from TRBV10-1 and TRBJ2-7, with D maybe TRBD1 (6 bases). The CDR3 sequence is 18 residues long. In germline, CDR1 is WNHNN, CDR2 SYGVQD (reference sequence). Deletions cut 0 bases from V and 0 bases from J, with 18 bases between. The CDR3 spells CASSESDLGQIPSYEQYF. In DNA form, the CDR3 reads TGCGCCAGCAGTGAGTCGGACCTTGGACAGATTCCCTCCTACGAGCAGTACTTC.

The chain combines TRBV30 with TRBJ2-5; TRBD1 might be the D (6 bases). CDR1 and CDR2 (germline): GTSNPN, SVGIG (reference sequence). The CDR3 has 14 residues. V lost 0 bases and J lost 6, with 14 bases in between. In DNA, the CDR3 is TGTGCCTGGAGTGTGTCTCTGGGGGCAAAGACCCAGTACTTC. This encodes CAWSVSLGAKTQYF.

The chain combines TRBV7-9 with TRBJ1-2, with TRBD1 identical over 7 bases. Trimming at V came to 6 bases and at J to 6 bases, leaving 16 bases not matched to a gene. Germline V gives CDR1 SEHNR, CDR2 FQNEAQ (reference sequence). CDR3 length: 16 amino acids. CDR3 in amino acids: CASRPGLTGIGDGYTF. The CDR3 DNA reads TGTGCCAGCAGACCAGGTCTGACAGGGATAGGGGATGGCTACACCTTC.

This clone was recorded a few times. The rearrangement links TRBV2 to TRBJ1-2, with D possibly matching TRBD1 (6 bases). Per the germline V gene, CDR1 is SNHLY and CDR2 is FYNNEI. This CDR3 comprises 14 residues. V was shortened by 4 bases and J by 4 bases, with 13 bases between the two germline ends. CDR3 protein: CASSVRDTRYGYTF. The DNA for the CDR3 is TGTGCCAGCAGTGTAAGGGACACCCGCTATGGCTACACCTTC.

The V and J genes are TRBV7-9 and TRBJ1-2; 8 bases fit TRBD1. V was pared by 1 base and J by 7 bases, with 8 bases of the junction left unmatched. The CDR3 runs to 15 residues. CDR1 is SEHNR and CDR2 is FQNEAQ in the germline V gene (reference sequence). The CDR3 is CASSLVSGTGVGYTF. Here the CDR3 DNA reads TGTGCCAGCAGCTTAGTTTCGGGGACAGGAGTTGGCTACACCTTC.

The V and J genes are TRBV27 and TRBJ2-1, with D tentatively TRBD2 (6 bases). Germline values: CDR1 MNHEY, CDR2 SMNVEV (reference sequence). The CDR3 consists of 17 residues. Trimming pared 2 bases from V and 1 base from J, leaving 15 bases between. CDR3 protein: CASSLAGPAFSYNEQFF. CDR3 nucleotides: TGTGCCAGCAGTTTAGCGGGGCCCGCTTTTTCCTACAATGAGCAGTTCTTC.

J is TRBJ2-4 and V is TRBV5-1, with 10 bases identical to TRBD1. CDR1 and CDR2 (germline): SGHRS, YFSETQ. After removal of 4 bases from V and 6 bases from J, the junction contained 7 bases not matched to a gene. CDR3 length: 15 residues. The CDR3 DNA reads TGCGCCAGCAGCGACCGACAGGGGGCAGGAAACATTCAGTACTTC. Protein: CASSDRQGAGNIQYF. Combining the CDR3 with reference TRBV5-1 and TRBJ2-4 gives the whole variable domain KAGVTQTPRYLIKTRGQQVTLSCSPISGHRSVSWYQQTPGQGLQFLFEYFSETQRNKGNFPGRFSGRQFSNSRSEMNVSTLELGDSALYLCASSDRQGAGNIQYFGAGTRLSVL.

As concerns this clone: The same CDR3 can be traced to other DNA sequences in this sample. The rearrangement links TRBV5-1 to TRBJ2-7, with D tentatively TRBD1 (5 bases). V was trimmed by 4 bases and J by 0 bases, leaving 8 bases between them. This CDR3 has 13 residues. Germline CDR1 is SGHRS and CDR2 is YFSETQ. The CDR3 spells CASSPDSSYEQYF. The CDR3 DNA reads as TGCGCCAGCAGCCCTGACAGCTCCTACGAGCAGTACTTC.

The J gene is TRBJ2-7, the V gene TRBV4-1; 8 nucleotides match TRBD2. After removal of 3 bases from V and 2 bases from J, the junction contained 6 bases not matched to a gene. The length of the CDR3 is 15 residues. Germline CDR1 is MGHRA and CDR2 is YSYEKL. The chain's CDR3 is CASSHADGRAYEQYF. The DNA of the CDR3 is TGCGCCAGCAGCCACGCCGACGGGAGGGCCTACGAGCAGTACTTC.

The chain links TRBV5-4 to TRBJ1-2; D gene ambiguous. In germline, CDR1 is SGHNT, CDR2 YYREEE (reference sequence). V shed 4 bases and J shed 4 bases, with 11 bases lying between them. This CDR3 spans 13 amino acids. As DNA, the CDR3 is TGTGCCAGCAGCCCCCAGGATCCCTATGGCTACACCTTC. It translates to CASSPQDPYGYTF.

The chain employs TRBV27 and TRBJ2-1; 8 nucleotides align to TRBD2. Trimming cost V 2 bases and J 13 bases; bases outside gene matches: 7. The CDR3 length is 13 residues. Germline CDR1 reads MNHEY; CDR2 reads SMNVEV (reference sequence). The CDR3 is CASSLLAGGRQFF. DNA of the CDR3: TGTGCCAGCAGTTTACTAGCGGGTGGCCGACAGTTCTTC.